This paragraph reports one T cell receptor beta chain. Sequencing used immunoSEQ multiplex PCR; TCRdb keeps in-frame clones, though not all of them. The sample records about 130,000 clones, around 90% being singletons. These data come from a study of control samples from healthy donors and cancer patients. The source material was blood. The sequence was obtained from a man younger than 30 in good health.

CDR3 loop: CASSLSLGSGELFF. The CDR3 bases are TGTGCCAGCAGTCTTAGCCTGGGGTCCGGGGAGCTGTTTTTT. J is TRBJ2-2 and V is TRBV11-2; unclear D gene. The CDR3 spans 14 residues. Germline CDR1 and CDR2: SGHAT and FQNNGV. Trimming pared 6 bases from V and 6 bases from J, leaving 14 bases between.